A selection of T cell receptor beta chains follows, all from one sample in a study of T-cell reconstitution after alpha-beta-depleted transplantation in children. Each CDR3 protein is one row after TCRdb ran MiXCR on the PCR reads. The sample consists of under 250,000 distinct CDR3 sequences, approximately 24% of them appearing once. This material consisted of PBMCs, mostly from graft donor cells, taken 360 days after TCRalphabeta/CD19-depleted stem cell transplant. The receptors derive from a female patient aged 2-10 years who had a stem cell transplant for congenital amegakaryocytic thrombocytopenia, so the T cells may come from the graft donor. The CDR3 runs from the conserved cysteine through the conserved F or W. D genes are given only for firm matches. The listing skips clone size in some rows; elsewhere it reads once, few, many or a size class.

NA	TRBV5-6	TRBD2	TRBJ2-5	CASSPGLAGDSPQETQYF	TGTGCCAGCAGCCCCGGACTAGCGGGGGACTCACCGCAAGAGACCCAGTACTTC
few	TRBV12-3/TRBV12-4	NA	TRBJ1-1	CASSFRVGIGAFF	TGTGCCAGCAGTTTTAGGGTAGGCATCGGGGCTTTCTTT
NA	TRBV11-2	NA	TRBJ2-3	CASTREADTQYF	TGTGCCAGCACCAGGGAAGCAGATACGCAGTATTTT
NA	TRBV5-1	TRBD1	TRBJ2-1	CASSLLGQGGDNEQFF	TGCGCCAGCAGCTTGTTGGGACAGGGGGGGGACAATGAGCAGTTCTTC
NA	TRBV28	NA	TRBJ2-7	CASSLLDRTGEQYF	TGTGCCAGCAGCCTACTAGACCGAACGGGGGAGCAGTACTTC
few	TRBV3-1	NA	TRBJ2-1	CASSLETTWQFF	TGTGCCAGCAGCCTGGAGACAACTTGGCAGTTCTTC
NA	TRBV5-1	TRBD2	TRBJ2-1	CASSLEEGRREPNEQFF	TGCGCCAGCAGCTTGGAGGAGGGGCGGCGGGAGCCCAATGAGCAGTTCTTC
NA	TRBV12-3/TRBV12-4	NA	TRBJ2-7	CASSWTGSYEQYF	TGTGCCAGCAGCTGGACGGGTTCCTACGAGCAGTACTTC
few	TRBV5-1	NA	TRBJ2-6	CASSLEQGAGANVLTF	TGCGCCAGCAGCTTGGAACAGGGCGCTGGGGCCAACGTCCTGACTTTC
NA	TRBV12-3/TRBV12-4	NA	TRBJ1-1	CASSRQSKSTEAFF	TGTGCCAGCAGCCGACAGTCCAAGTCAACTGAAGCTTTCTTT
NA	TRBV25-1	TRBD1	TRBJ1-5	CASSECFWGQGAFGNQPQHF	TGTGCCAGCAGTGAATGTTTTTGGGGACAGGGGGCTTTTGGCAATCAGCCCCAGCATTTT